A single sample gave rise to the 14 T cell receptor beta chains below, sequenced in a study of T cell responses to AZD1222 COVID-19 vaccine. Profiling relied on immunoSEQ multiplex PCR, and the TCRdb table lists in-frame clones only, not all of them. The repertoire holds about 130,000 clones, with approximately 86% as singletons. Specimen: peripheral blood, collected 28 days after the second AZD1222 dose. These receptors were taken from an adult who received the AZD1222 COVID-19 vaccine.

The chain joins TRBV10-3 to TRBJ1-5, with TRBD1 as a possible D gene (6 bases). V dropped 6 bases and J dropped 5 bases, with 11 bases sitting between them. Germline V CDR1 and CDR2: ENHRY, SYGVKD. The CDR3 has 13 amino acids. CDR3: CAIRDSLDQPQHF. DNA of the CDR3: TGTGCCATCAGGGACAGTTTAGATCAGCCCCAGCATTTT.

The chain combines TRBV27 with TRBJ1-2, with 8 bases aligning to TRBD1. V lost 2 bases to trimming and J lost 2 bases; unmatched junction nucleotides: 1. This CDR3 is built from 14 residues. Germline CDR1 is MNHEY and CDR2 is SMNVEV (reference sequence). CDR3 coding DNA: TGTGCCAGCAGTTTAGGACAGGGAAACTATGGCTACACCTTC. Translation: CASSLGQGNYGYTF.

CDR3 DNA: TGTGCCAGCAGTTCCGTGGGACAGGTTCCCTACGAGCAGTACTTC. It is translated as CASSSVGQVPYEQYF. The chain has TRBV27 and TRBJ2-7; TRBD1 matches at 8 bases. From germline, CDR1 is MNHEY and CDR2 SMNVEV (reference sequence). V was pared by 4 bases and J by 2 bases, with 7 bases of the junction left unmatched. The CDR3 has 15 amino acids.

The chain carries TRBV19 and TRBJ1-5; D ambiguous. The CDR3 has 16 amino acids. Germline V gene sequence: CDR1 LNHDA, CDR2 SQIVND (reference sequence). Trimming took 5 bases from V and 6 from J, leaving 20 bases between them. Here the CDR3 reads CASSRIGFPDGQPQHF. The CDR3 coding sequence is TGTGCCAGTAGTCGAATCGGGTTCCCGGACGGTCAGCCCCAGCATTTT.

This chain links TRBV4-1 with TRBJ1-1, with D possibly TRBD1 on 5 matching bases. The V end was cut by 3 bases, the J end by 4 bases, with 18 bases between. The V gene's germline CDR1 is MGHRA and CDR2 YSYEKL. The CDR3 extends over 16 amino acids. The CDR3 DNA sequence: TGCGCCAGCAGCCAGGTTTTTGGGGGGAAGGGCACTGAAGCTTTCTTT. It codes for CASSQVFGGKGTEAFF.

The chain joins TRBV1 to TRBJ2-1; the DNA was not compared with TRBD2, the D call given in the table. TRBV1 is flagged as a pseudogene. The CDR3 consists of 19 residues. In DNA form, the CDR3 reads TGCACCAGCAGCCAAGGTAGTCGGCGGGGGGGGCGTTCCGGCAATGAGCAGTTCTTC. Translating gives CTSSQGSRRGGRSGNEQFF.

V and J are TRBV18 and TRBJ1-1; TRBD1 agrees at 10 bases. Germline V CDR1 and CDR2: KGHSH, LQKENI. The CDR3 extends over 14 amino acids. V shed 3 bases, J shed 10 bases, and the junction held 8 bases outside the gene matches. The CDR3 nucleotides read TGTGCCAGCTCACCCGGAGACAGGGGGCTTGGAGCTTTCTTT. This codes for CASSPGDRGLGAFF.

V and J are TRBV7-8 and TRBJ2-3; D possibly corresponds to TRBD2 (5 bases). V dropped 4 bases and J dropped 1 base, with 12 bases sitting between them. This CDR3 is 15 amino acids long. CDR1 is SGHVS and CDR2 is FQNEAQ in the germline V gene. This chain's CDR3 is CASSWWESGTDTQYF. The CDR3 coding sequence is TGTGCCAGCAGCTGGTGGGAGAGTGGCACAGATACGCAGTATTTT.

V and J are TRBV5-1 and TRBJ2-2, with 8 bases fitting TRBD1. Germline V gives CDR1 SGHRS, CDR2 YFSETQ. CDR3 length: 14 amino acids. The trim removed 4 bases at V and 7 bases at J, leaving 6 bases unmatched. CDR3 coding DNA: TGCGCCAGCAGCCAGCAGGGGGCTAGCGGGGAGCTGTTTTTT. This gives the protein CASSQQGASGELFF.

This clone was seen only once. Other DNA sequences in this sample translate to the same CDR3. This chain joins TRBV28 and TRBJ1-1; D gene uncertain. V was trimmed by 2 bases and J by 0 bases, leaving 1 base between them. This CDR3 spans 12 amino acids. The germline gives CDR1 MDHEN, CDR2 SYDVKM. The CDR3 coding sequence is TGTGCCAGCAGTTTAATGAACACTGAAGCTTTCTTT. It specifies CASSLMNTEAFF.

The V gene is TRBV18, the J gene TRBJ1-2, with 7 nucleotides matching TRBD1. Unmatched junction bases numbered 4, after V lost 3 bases and J lost 3 bases. Germline CDR1 reads KGHSH; CDR2 reads LQKENI. The CDR3 extends over 14 amino acids. The CDR3 is CASSPNTGDYGYTF. CDR3 nucleotide sequence: TGTGCCAGCTCACCTAATACAGGGGACTATGGCTACACCTTC. Full variable domain (missing parts from reference TRBV18 and TRBJ1-2): NAGVMQNPRHLVRRRGQEARLRCSPMKGHSHVYWYRQLPEEGLKFMVYLQKENIIDESGMPKERFSAEFPKEGPSILRIQQVVRGDSAAYFCASSPNTGDYGYTFGSGTRLTVV.

The rearrangement links TRBV9 to TRBJ2-5; a possible D gene is TRBD1 (6 bases). V was cut by 4 bases and J by 6 bases, with 22 bases left in between. This CDR3 is 16 amino acids long. Germline values: CDR1 SGDLS, CDR2 YYNGEE. CDR3 DNA sequence: TGTGCCAGCAGCCCCACCGCAGGGGTAATCGGAAAGACCCAGTACTTC. This translates into CASSPTAGVIGKTQYF.

This clone was seen once. Here the CDR3 reads CASSLSQNTEAFF. DNA for the CDR3: TGCGCCAGCAGCTTGAGCCAGAACACTGAAGCTTTCTTT. The gene calls are TRBV5-1 and TRBJ1-1; D call uncertain. V lost 1 base, J lost 1 base, and 5 bases lay in between. The CDR3 sequence is 13 residues long. Germline V gene sequence: CDR1 SGHRS, CDR2 YFSETQ.

The chain uses TRBV5-1 and TRBJ1-1, with D perhaps matching TRBD1 (5 bases). The CDR3 has 14 amino acids. The germline CDR1 and CDR2 sequences are SGHRS and YFSETQ. V was trimmed by 4 bases and J by 1 base, leaving 11 bases between them. CDR3 bases: TGCGCCAGCAGCCGGACAATCGCGAACACTGAAGCTTTCTTT. It translates to CASSRTIANTEAFF.